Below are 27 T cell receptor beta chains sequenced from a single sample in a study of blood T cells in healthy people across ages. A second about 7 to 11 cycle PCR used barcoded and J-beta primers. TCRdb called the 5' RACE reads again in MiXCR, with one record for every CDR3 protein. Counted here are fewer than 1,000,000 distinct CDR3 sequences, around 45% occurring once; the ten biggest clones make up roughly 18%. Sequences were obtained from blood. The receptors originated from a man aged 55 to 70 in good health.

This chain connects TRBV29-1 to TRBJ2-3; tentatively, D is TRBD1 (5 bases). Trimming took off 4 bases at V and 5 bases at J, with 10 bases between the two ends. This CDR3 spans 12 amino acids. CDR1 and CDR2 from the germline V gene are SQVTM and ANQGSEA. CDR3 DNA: TGCAGCGTTGGCCAGGGCGAAGATACGCAGTATTTT. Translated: CSVGQGEDTQYF.

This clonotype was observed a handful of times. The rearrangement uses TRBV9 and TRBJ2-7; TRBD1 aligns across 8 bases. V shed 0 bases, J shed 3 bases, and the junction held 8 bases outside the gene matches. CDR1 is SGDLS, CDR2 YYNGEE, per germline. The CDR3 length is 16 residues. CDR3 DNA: TGTGCCAGCAGCGTAGCAGCCGGGACAGGAAACTACGAGCAGTACTTC. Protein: CASSVAAGTGNYEQYF.

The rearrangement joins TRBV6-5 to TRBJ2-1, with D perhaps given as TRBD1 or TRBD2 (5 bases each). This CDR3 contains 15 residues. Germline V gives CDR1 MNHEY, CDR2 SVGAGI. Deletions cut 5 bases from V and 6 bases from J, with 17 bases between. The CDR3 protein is CASSHGQGPINEQFF. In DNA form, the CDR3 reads TGTGCCAGCAGTCACGGCCAGGGACCCATCAATGAGCAGTTCTTC.

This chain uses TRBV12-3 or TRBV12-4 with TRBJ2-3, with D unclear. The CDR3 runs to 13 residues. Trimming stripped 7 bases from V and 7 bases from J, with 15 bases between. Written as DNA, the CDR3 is TGTGCCAGCACTCCAGTTGGTATGAATACGCAGTATTTT. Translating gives CASTPVGMNTQYF.

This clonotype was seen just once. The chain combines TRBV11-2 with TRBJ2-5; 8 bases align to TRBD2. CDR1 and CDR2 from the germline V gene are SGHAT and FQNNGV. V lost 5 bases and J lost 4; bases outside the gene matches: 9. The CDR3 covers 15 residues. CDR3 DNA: TGTGCCAGCAGCCTCAGCGGGGGCTTTACAGAGACCCAGTACTTC. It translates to CASSLSGGFTETQYF. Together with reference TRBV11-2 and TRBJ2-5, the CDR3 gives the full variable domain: EAGVAQSPRYKIIEKRQSVAFWCNPISGHATLYWYQQILGQGPKLLIQFQNNGVVDDSQLPKDRFSAERLKGVDSTLKIQPAKLEDSAVYLCASSLSGGFTETQYFGPGTRLLVL.

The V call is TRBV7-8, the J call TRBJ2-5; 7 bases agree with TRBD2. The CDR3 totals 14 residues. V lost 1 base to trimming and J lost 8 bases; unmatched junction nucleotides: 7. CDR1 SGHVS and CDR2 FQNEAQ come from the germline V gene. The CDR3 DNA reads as TGTGCCAGCAGCTTAGTTTTTGGGGGGGAAACCCAGTACTTC. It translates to CASSLVFGGETQYF.

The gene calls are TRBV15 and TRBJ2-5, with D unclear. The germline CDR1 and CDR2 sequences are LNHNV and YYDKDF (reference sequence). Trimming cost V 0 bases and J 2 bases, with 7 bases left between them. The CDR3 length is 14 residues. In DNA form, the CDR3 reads TGTGCCACCAGCAGAGATGGAGCTCAAGAGACCCAGTACTTC. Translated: CATSRDGAQETQYF. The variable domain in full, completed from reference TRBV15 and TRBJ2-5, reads DAMVIQNPRYQVTQFGKPVTLSCSQTLNHNVMYWYQQKSSQAPKLLFHYYDKDFNNEADTPDNFQSRRPNTSFCFLDIRSPGLGDTAMYLCATSRDGAQETQYFGPGTRLLVL.

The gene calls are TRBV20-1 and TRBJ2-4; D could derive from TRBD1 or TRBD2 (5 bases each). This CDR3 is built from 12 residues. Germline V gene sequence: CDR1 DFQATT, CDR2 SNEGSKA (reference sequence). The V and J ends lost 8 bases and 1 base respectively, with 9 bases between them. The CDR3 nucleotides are TGCAGTCCATGGGGGGCCAAAAACATTCAGTACTTC. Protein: CSPWGAKNIQYF.

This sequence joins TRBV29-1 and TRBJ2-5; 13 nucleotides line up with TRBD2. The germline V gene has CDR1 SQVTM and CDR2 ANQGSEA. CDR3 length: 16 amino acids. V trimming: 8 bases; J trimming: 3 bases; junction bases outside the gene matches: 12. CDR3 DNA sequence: TGCAGCACTCACGGGACTAGCGGGATATTAAAAGAGACCCAGTACTTC. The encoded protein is CSTHGTSGILKETQYF.

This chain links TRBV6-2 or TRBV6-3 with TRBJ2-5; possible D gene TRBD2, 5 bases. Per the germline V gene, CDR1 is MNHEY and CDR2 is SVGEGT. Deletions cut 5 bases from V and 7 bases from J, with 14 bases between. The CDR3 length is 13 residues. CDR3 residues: CASSDGERGTQYF. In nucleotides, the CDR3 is TGTGCCAGCAGTGACGGAGAACGGGGGACCCAGTACTTC.

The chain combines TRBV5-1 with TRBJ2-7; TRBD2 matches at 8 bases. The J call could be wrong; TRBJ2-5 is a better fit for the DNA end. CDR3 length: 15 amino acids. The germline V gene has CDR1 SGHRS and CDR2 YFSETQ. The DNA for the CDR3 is TGCGCCAGCAGCTTGGTAGCGGGGCCGGGAGAGACCCAGTACTTC. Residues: CASSLVAGPGETQYF.

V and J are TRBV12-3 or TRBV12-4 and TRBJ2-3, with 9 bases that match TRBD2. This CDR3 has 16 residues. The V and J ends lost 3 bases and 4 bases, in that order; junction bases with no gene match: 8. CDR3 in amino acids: CASSFALAGRSDTQYF. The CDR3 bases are TGTGCCAGCAGTTTCGCGCTAGCGGGACGGTCAGATACGCAGTATTTT.

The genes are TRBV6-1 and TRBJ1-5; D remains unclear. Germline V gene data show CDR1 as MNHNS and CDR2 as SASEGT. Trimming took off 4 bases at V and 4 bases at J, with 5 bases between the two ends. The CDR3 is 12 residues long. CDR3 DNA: TGTGCCAGCAGTGGGGATAATCAGCCCCAGCATTTT. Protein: CASSGDNQPQHF.

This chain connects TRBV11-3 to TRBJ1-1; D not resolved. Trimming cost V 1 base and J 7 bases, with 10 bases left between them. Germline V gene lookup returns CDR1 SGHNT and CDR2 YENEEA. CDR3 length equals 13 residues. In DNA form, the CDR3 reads TGTGCCAGCAGCTTAGCTCCCACTATTGAAGCTTTCTTT. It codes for CASSLAPTIEAFF. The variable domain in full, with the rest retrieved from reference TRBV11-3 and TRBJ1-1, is EAGVVQSPRYKIIEKKQPVAFWCNPISGHNTLYWYLQNLGQGPELLIRYENEEAVDDSQLPKDRFSAERLKGVDSTLKIQPAELGDSAVYLCASSLAPTIEAFFGQGTRLTVV.

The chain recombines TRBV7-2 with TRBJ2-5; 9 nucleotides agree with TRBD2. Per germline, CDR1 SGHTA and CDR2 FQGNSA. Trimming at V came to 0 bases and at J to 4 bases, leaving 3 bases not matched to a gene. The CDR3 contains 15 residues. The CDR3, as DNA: TGTGCCAGCAGCTTAGCGCTAGCGGGGTCAGAGACCCAGTACTTC. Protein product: CASSLALAGSETQYF.

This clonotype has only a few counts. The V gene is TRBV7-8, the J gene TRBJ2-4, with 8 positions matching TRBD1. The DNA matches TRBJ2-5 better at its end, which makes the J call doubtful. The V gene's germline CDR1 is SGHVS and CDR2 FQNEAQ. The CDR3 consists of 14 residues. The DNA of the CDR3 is TGTGCCAGCAGCTTAAAGGACAGGGTGGAGACCCAGTACTTC. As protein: CASSLKDRVETQYF.

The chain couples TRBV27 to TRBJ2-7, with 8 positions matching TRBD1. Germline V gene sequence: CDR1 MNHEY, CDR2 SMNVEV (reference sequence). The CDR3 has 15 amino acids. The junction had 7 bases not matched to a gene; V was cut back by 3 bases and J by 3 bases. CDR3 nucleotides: TGTGCCAGCAGTTTGAGGACAGGGCCAGACTACGAGCAGTACTTC. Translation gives CASSLRTGPDYEQYF.

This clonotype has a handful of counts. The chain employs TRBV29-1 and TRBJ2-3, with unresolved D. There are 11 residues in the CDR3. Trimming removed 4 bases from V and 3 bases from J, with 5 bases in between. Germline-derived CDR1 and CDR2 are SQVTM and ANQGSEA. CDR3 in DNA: TGCAGCGTTGTTCATACAGATACGCAGTATTTT. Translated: CSVVHTDTQYF.

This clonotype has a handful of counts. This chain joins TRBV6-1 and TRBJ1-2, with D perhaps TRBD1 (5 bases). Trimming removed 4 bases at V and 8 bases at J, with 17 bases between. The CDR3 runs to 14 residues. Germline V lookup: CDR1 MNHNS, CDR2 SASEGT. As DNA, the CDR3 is TGTGCCAGCAGTGCCCCGTGGGAGGGGATGGGCTACACCTTC. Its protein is CASSAPWEGMGYTF.

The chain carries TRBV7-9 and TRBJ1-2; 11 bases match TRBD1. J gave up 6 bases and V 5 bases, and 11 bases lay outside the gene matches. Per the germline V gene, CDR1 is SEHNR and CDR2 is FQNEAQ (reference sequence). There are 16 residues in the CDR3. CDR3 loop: CASSPTPDRGRNGYTF. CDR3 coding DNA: TGTGCCAGCAGCCCGACCCCGGACAGGGGGCGGAATGGCTACACCTTC. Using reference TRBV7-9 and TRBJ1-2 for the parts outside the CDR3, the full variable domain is DTGVSQNPRHKITKRGQNVTFRCDPISEHNRLYWYRQTLGQGPEFLTYFQNEAQLEKSRLLSDRFSAERPKGSFSTLEIQRTEQGDSAMYLCASSPTPDRGRNGYTFGSGTRLTVV.

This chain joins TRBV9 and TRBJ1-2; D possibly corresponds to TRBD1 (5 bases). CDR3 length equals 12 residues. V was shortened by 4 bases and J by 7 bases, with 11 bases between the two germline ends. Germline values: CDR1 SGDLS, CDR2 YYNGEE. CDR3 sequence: CASSIQGAGYTF. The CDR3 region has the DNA TGTGCCAGCAGCATCCAAGGGGCTGGCTACACCTTC.

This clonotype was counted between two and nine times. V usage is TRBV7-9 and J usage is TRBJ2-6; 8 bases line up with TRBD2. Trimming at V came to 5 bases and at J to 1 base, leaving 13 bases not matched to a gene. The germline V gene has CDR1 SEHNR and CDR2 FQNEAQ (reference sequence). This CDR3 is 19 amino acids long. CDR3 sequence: CASSPGGGSTRSGANVLTF. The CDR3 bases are TGTGCCAGCAGCCCCGGCGGGGGGTCTACGAGATCTGGGGCCAACGTCCTGACTTTC. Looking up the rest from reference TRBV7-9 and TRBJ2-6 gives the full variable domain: DTGVSQNPRHKITKRGQNVTFRCDPISEHNRLYWYRQTLGQGPEFLTYFQNEAQLEKSRLLSDRFSAERPKGSFSTLEIQRTEQGDSAMYLCASSPGGGSTRSGANVLTFGAGSRLTVL.

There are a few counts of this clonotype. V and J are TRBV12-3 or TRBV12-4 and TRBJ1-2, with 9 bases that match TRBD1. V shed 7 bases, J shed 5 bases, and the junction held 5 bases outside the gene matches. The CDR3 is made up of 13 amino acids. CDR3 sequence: CASTPGQGYGYTF. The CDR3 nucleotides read TGTGCCAGCACCCCGGGACAGGGTTATGGCTACACCTTC.

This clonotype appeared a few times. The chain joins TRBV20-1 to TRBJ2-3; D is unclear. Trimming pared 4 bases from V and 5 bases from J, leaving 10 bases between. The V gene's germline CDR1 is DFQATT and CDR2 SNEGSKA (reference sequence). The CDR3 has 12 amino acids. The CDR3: CSANEGVDTQYF. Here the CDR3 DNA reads TGCAGTGCTAACGAAGGAGTAGATACGCAGTATTTT.

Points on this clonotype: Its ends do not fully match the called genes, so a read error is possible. In nucleotides, the CDR3 is TGTGCCAGCAGCCCACGGTTCGGGAGCCAAGAGACCCAGTACTTT. This gives the protein CASSPRFGSQETQYF. The genes are TRBV7-6 and TRBJ2-5; a weak D match, TRBD2 (6 bases). CDR3 length equals 15 residues. Germline loops: CDR1 SGHVS, CDR2 FNYEAQ.

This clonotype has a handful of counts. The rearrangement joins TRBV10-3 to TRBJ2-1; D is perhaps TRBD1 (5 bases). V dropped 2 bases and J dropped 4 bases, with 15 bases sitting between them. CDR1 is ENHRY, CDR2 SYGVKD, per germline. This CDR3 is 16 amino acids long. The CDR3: CAISEMDGQQYNEQFF. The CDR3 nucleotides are TGTGCCATCAGTGAGATGGATGGACAACAATACAATGAGCAGTTCTTC.

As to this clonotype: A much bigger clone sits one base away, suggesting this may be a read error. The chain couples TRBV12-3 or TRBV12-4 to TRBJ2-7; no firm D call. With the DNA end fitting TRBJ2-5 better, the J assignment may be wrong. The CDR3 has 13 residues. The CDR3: CASSFSEGGTQYF. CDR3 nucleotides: TGTGCCAGCAGTTTTTCGGAAGGCGGGACCCAGTACTTC.